The next 18 T cell receptor beta chains were all read from a single sample in a study of blood T cell repertoires in COVID-19. Method: immunoSEQ multiplex PCR; TCRdb's copy keeps in-frame clones and lacks some. The data contain 30,000 to 40,000 clones, less than 90% of them singletons. The sample consisted of peripheral blood. These receptors were collected from an older man with active COVID-19.

J is TRBJ2-2 and V is TRBV5-1; D possibly corresponds to TRBD1 (6 bases). Germline CDR1 and CDR2: SGHRS and YFSETQ. The CDR3 has 14 residues. V was trimmed by 0 bases and J by 5 bases, leaving 8 bases between them. The CDR3 sequence: CASSLVGGTGELFF. The DNA for the CDR3 is TGCGCCAGCAGCTTGGTAGGGGGAACCGGGGAGCTGTTTTTT.

The rearrangement links TRBV7-2 to TRBJ2-7; 8 bases map to TRBD2. V was clipped by 5 bases and J by 6 bases; unmatched bases: 9. CDR1 SGHTA and CDR2 FQGNSA come from the germline V gene. This CDR3 contains 14 residues. The CDR3 loop is CASSKNSGMFEQYF. Here the CDR3 DNA reads TGTGCCAGCAGCAAGAATAGCGGGATGTTCGAGCAGTACTTC.

This clone came up once. This chain links TRBV5-1 with TRBJ2-7, with TRBD1 matching 9 bases. Losses at the gene ends were 3 bases for V and 6 bases for J; bases not matched to a gene: 10. The CDR3 extends over 15 amino acids. Per germline, CDR1 SGHRS and CDR2 YFSETQ. CDR3 residues: CASSSGQGQKGEQYF. The CDR3 nucleotides read TGCGCCAGCAGCTCGGGACAGGGCCAGAAAGGCGAGCAGTACTTC.

The chain employs TRBV10-3 and TRBJ2-3; 8 bases fit TRBD2. CDR3 length equals 16 residues. Trimming at V came to 2 bases and at J to 3 bases, leaving 7 bases not matched to a gene. Looked up from germline, CDR1 is ENHRY and CDR2 is SYGVKD. The CDR3 reads CAISERGSGMTDTQYF. DNA of the CDR3: TGTGCCATCAGTGAGAGGGGTAGCGGGATGACAGATACGCAGTATTTT.

The chain joins TRBV5-1 to TRBJ2-7; D may be TRBD1 (5 bases). The CDR3 contains 13 residues. Germline loops: CDR1 SGHRS, CDR2 YFSETQ. V lost 0 bases to trimming and J lost 7 bases, with 11 bases between them. The CDR3 DNA reads TGCGCCAGCAGCTTGGAAGGGGCTCGGGAGCAGTACTTC. It specifies CASSLEGAREQYF.

The chain uses TRBV19 and TRBJ2-5; D is uncertain. CDR3 length: 13 amino acids. V was shortened by 3 bases and J by 4 bases, with 9 bases between the two germline ends. CDR1 and CDR2 (germline): LNHDA, SQIVND (reference sequence). The CDR3 coding sequence is TGTGCCAGTAGTATTCACAGATTAGAGACCCAGTACTTC. Its protein product is CASSIHRLETQYF.

The chain has TRBV5-1 and TRBJ1-6; D may be TRBD1 (6 bases). The CDR3 has 14 residues. Trimming shortened V by 2 bases and J by 9 bases, and 12 bases separated the two germline ends. CDR1 is SGHRS and CDR2 is YFSETQ in the germline V gene. The CDR3 coding sequence is TGCGCCAGCAGCTTCACCCAGGGGAGTTCACCCCTCCACTTT. Amino acids: CASSFTQGSSPLHF.

The J gene is TRBJ2-1, the V gene TRBV5-6; 14 nucleotides match TRBD2. The CDR3 runs 17 residues. CDR1 SGHDT and CDR2 YYEEEE come from the germline V gene. V lost 4 bases, J lost 7 bases, and 10 bases stayed unmatched. The CDR3 nucleotides read TGTGCCAGCAGCCCAGGGACTAGCGGGAGAGCGTGGAATGAGCAGTTCTTC. Protein product: CASSPGTSGRAWNEQFF.

This clone came up a few times. The chain is built from TRBV4-2 and TRBJ2-1; 8 bases align to TRBD2. Trimming removed 4 bases from V and 10 bases from J; junction bases left unmatched: 12. Germline V CDR1 and CDR2: LGHNA, YNFKEQ. The CDR3 is 15 amino acids. CDR3 loop: CASSRVGLEIGEQFF. CDR3 nucleotides: TGTGCCAGCAGCCGTGTGGGACTAGAGATCGGAGAGCAGTTCTTC.

The rearrangement links TRBV30 to TRBJ2-7; TRBD2 matches at 11 bases. V dropped 4 bases and J dropped 2; count of bases not matched to a gene: 4. The CDR3 length is 14 residues. CDR1 is GTSNPN, CDR2 SVGIG, per germline (reference sequence). The DNA for the CDR3 is TGTGCCTGGAACCGACTAGCGGGGCCCTACGAGCAGTACTTC. Residues: CAWNRLAGPYEQYF.

The rearrangement uses TRBV30 and TRBJ1-5, with D tentatively TRBD1 (5 bases). CDR3 length: 13 amino acids. Trimming pared 2 bases from V and 4 bases from J, leaving 9 bases between. Germline V lookup: CDR1 GTSNPN, CDR2 SVGIG (reference sequence). CDR3 loop: CAWSPQGNQPQHF. The CDR3 coding sequence is TGTGCCTGGAGTCCCCAGGGAAATCAGCCCCAGCATTTT.

The chain couples TRBV6-2 or TRBV6-3 to TRBJ2-1; 8 bases map to TRBD2. The V gene's germline CDR1 is MNHEY and CDR2 SVGEGT. J lost 2 bases, V lost 6 bases, and 15 bases had no gene match. The CDR3 runs to 18 residues. In DNA, the CDR3 is TGTGCCAGCAGCTATACCCTCAACACGGGAGGGACCTACAATGAGCAGTTCTTC. This sequence encodes CASSYTLNTGGTYNEQFF.

This chain uses TRBV7-2 with TRBJ1-3; D gene ambiguous. The V gene lost 5 bases and the J gene lost 2 bases, with 13 bases spanning the gap. The CDR3 is made up of 15 amino acids. Germline V lookup: CDR1 SGHTA, CDR2 FQGNSA. In DNA, the CDR3 is TGTGCCAGCAGCCCGTCCGGGTCGACTGGAAACACCATATATTTT. Protein: CASSPSGSTGNTIYF. Looking up the rest from reference TRBV7-2 and TRBJ1-3 gives the full variable domain: GAGVSQSPSNKVTEKGKDVELRCDPISGHTALYWYRQSLGQGLEFLIYFQGNSAPDKSGLPSDRFSAERTGGSVSTLTIQRTQQEDSAVYLCASSPSGSTGNTIYFGEGSWLTVV.

Only one count was recorded for this clone. The J gene is TRBJ2-2, the V gene TRBV4-2, with D maybe TRBD1 (5 bases). The V and J ends lost 1 base and 0 bases respectively, with 6 bases between them. CDR3 length equals 15 residues. Germline V gene data show CDR1 as LGHNA and CDR2 as YNFKEQ. The CDR3 DNA follows: TGTGCCAGCAGCCAAGCAGGGTCGAACACCGGGGAGCTGTTTTTT. This encodes CASSQAGSNTGELFF.

The chain joins TRBV6-2 or TRBV6-3 to TRBJ2-7, with 7 bases aligning to TRBD1. V gave up 2 bases and J gave up 2 bases; unmatched junction bases: 3. CDR3 length: 14 residues. Germline V gene lookup returns CDR1 MNHEY and CDR2 SVGEGT. The CDR3: CASSYLGQTYEQYF. CDR3 nucleotides: TGTGCCAGCAGTTACCTGGGACAGACCTACGAGCAGTACTTC.

The CDR3 here is CSVVTSTDTQYF. For the CDR3, the DNA is TGCAGCGTTGTTACTAGCACAGATACGCAGTATTTT. The gene calls are TRBV29-1 and TRBJ2-3; no reliable D call. The CDR3 covers 12 residues. CDR1 and CDR2 (germline): SQVTM, ANQGSEA. Trimming removed 4 bases from V and 0 bases from J, with 5 bases in between.

The V gene is TRBV5-5, the J gene TRBJ1-5; D is undetermined. The CDR3 extends over 18 amino acids. The ends were cut back, 0 bases at V and 9 bases at J, with 25 bases in the middle. Germline-derived CDR1 and CDR2 are SGHKS and YYEKEE (reference sequence). CDR3 DNA: TGTGCCAGCAGCTTGGCCGACTTAGGGCAGGCGCCGCGGGGGCCCCAGCATTTT. This encodes CASSLADLGQAPRGPQHF. Full variable domain (outside the CDR3, taken from reference TRBV5-5 and TRBJ1-5): DAGVTQSPTHLIKTRGQQVTLRCSPISGHKSVSWYQQVLGQGPQFIFQYYEKEERGRGNFPDRFSARQFPNYSSELNVNALLLGDSALYLCASSLADLGQAPRGPQHFGDGTRLSIL.

This clone was seen a few times. The chain has TRBV5-1 and TRBJ1-6; TRBD1 might be the D (5 bases). V shed 0 bases and J shed 9 bases, with 25 bases lying between them. From germline, CDR1 is SGHRS and CDR2 YFSETQ. CDR3 length equals 19 residues. The DNA for the CDR3 is TGCGCCAGCAGCTTGGTCGGATTTCAGGGTTCAGGAGTCGGTTCACCCCTCCACTTT. Amino acid sequence: CASSLVGFQGSGVGSPLHF.